The rows below give T cell receptor beta chains drawn from one sample of a study of PD-1 blockade in classical Hodgkin lymphoma. Measured with immunoSEQ multiplex PCR; TCRdb has only the in-frame clones, and not every one. The table shows 4,000 to 5,500 clones, with approximately 62% occurring only once. The input for sequencing was CD8+ T cells from blood, taken before the fourth cycle of nivolumab. Source of these receptors: a human donor with classical Hodgkin lymphoma. The CDR3 runs from the conserved cysteine through the conserved F or W. D genes are given only for firm matches. Size tells how often a clone was seen (once, few, many) or the class of an expanded clone, and some rows leave it out.

CDR3aa	CDR3nt	d_gene	v_gene	j_gene	abundance
CASSIVAGTSGRLGEQFF	TGTGCCAGTAGTATAGTGGCTGGGACTAGCGGGAGGCTTGGTGAGCAGTTCTTC	TRBD2	TRBV19	TRBJ2-1	NA
CASTPGTSGRGNEQFF	TGTGCCAGCACCCCAGGGACTAGCGGGAGGGGGAATGAGCAGTTCTTC	TRBD2	TRBV7-9	TRBJ2-1	NA
CATTDNSYEQYF	TGTGCCACCACGGACAACTCCTACGAGCAGTACTTC	NA	TRBV27	TRBJ2-7	NA
CASSLEVGNEQYF	TGTGCCAGCAGCTTAGAGGTGGGGAACGAGCAGTACTTC	NA	TRBV11-2	TRBJ2-7	NA
CASTSGYGAQYF	TGTGCCAGCACCTCAGGGTATGGGGCGCAGTATTTT	NA	TRBV6-1	TRBJ2-3	NA
CATALAGDYEQYF	TGCGCCACCGCACTAGCGGGAGACTACGAGCAGTACTTC	TRBD2	TRBV4-1	TRBJ2-7	few
CASSKVGRGNTEAFF	NA	NA	TRBV21-1	TRBJ1-1	NA
CASSSTARGLQETQYF	TGTGCCAGCAGTTCCACCGCCCGGGGACTGCAAGAGACCCAGTACTTC	NA	TRBV7-9	TRBJ2-5	NA
CASSYFSGHYTGELFF	TGTGCCAGCAGCTACTTCAGCGGACACTACACCGGGGAGCTGTTTTTT	NA	TRBV5-4	TRBJ2-2	NA
CAWSPLEETQYF	TGTGCCTGGAGCCCATTAGAGGAGACCCAGTACTTC	NA	TRBV30	TRBJ2-5	NA
CASSEGETTGANVLTF	TGTGCCAGCAGCGAGGGGGAGACCACTGGGGCCAACGTCCTGACTTTC	NA	TRBV2	TRBJ2-6	once
CASYDGPSYNEQFF	TGCGCCAGCTATGACGGACCCTCCTACAATGAGCAGTTCTTC	NA	TRBV5-1	TRBJ2-1	NA
CASSRTGSYEQYF	TGTGCCAGTAGTCGGACAGGCTCCTACGAGCAGTACTTC	TRBD1	TRBV19	TRBJ2-7	NA
CASSRQSRDYNRDTQYF	TGTGCCAGCTCACGACAAAGCCGGGACTATAATCGAGATACGCAGTATTTT	TRBD2	TRBV18	TRBJ2-3	few
CASSFTGLAGVGGTGELFF	TGTGCCAGCAGCTTCACGGGACTAGCGGGAGTAGGAGGGACCGGGGAGCTGTTTTTT	TRBD2	TRBV7-9	TRBJ2-2	NA
CASSTGTSGRIYEQYF	TGTGCCAGCAGCACGGGGACTAGCGGGAGGATATACGAGCAGTACTTC	TRBD2	TRBV27	TRBJ2-7	NA
CASSLTASGSYEQYF	TGTGCCAGCAGTTTAACGGCTAGCGGCTCCTACGAGCAGTACTTC	TRBD2	TRBV28	TRBJ2-7	NA
CASSLVGQGTYEQYF	TGTGCCAGCAGCTTAGTTGGACAGGGAACCTACGAGCAGTACTTC	TRBD1	TRBV7-9	TRBJ2-7	NA
CASSLGLGNERYEQYF	TGTGCCAGCAGCTTAGGGCTGGGAAACGAGCGCTACGAGCAGTACTTC	NA	TRBV7-9	TRBJ2-7	NA
CASSLARKAYEQYF	TGTGCCAGCAGCTTGGCGCGCAAGGCCTACGAGCAGTACTTC	NA	TRBV5-6	TRBJ2-7	NA
CASNNRQETQYF	TGTGCCAGCAACAACAGGCAAGAGACCCAGTACTTC	NA	TRBV11-2	TRBJ2-5	NA
CASSQGQGCGYTF	TGTGCCAGCAGTCAAGGACAGGGCTGTGGCTACACCTTC	TRBD1	TRBV6-6	TRBJ1-2	medium-sized
CASSQGSEQFF	TGTGCCAGCAGTCAGGGTAGCGAGCAGTTCTTC	NA	TRBV7-6	TRBJ2-1	NA
CASSTGQVKETQYF	TGTGCCAGCAGCACGGGACAGGTGAAAGAGACCCAGTACTTC	TRBD1	TRBV11-2	TRBJ2-5	NA
CASSFMTGKNEKLFF	TGTGCCAGCAGCTTCATGACAGGGAAGAATGAAAAACTGTTTTTT	TRBD1	TRBV7-9	TRBJ1-4	NA
CSVEDLWGGLGGNEQFF	TGCAGCGTTGAAGATCTTTGGGGCGGCCTCGGTGGTAATGAGCAGTTCTTC	NA	TRBV29-1	TRBJ2-1	medium-sized
CASSDSVAISSYEQYF	TGTGCCAGCAGTGATTCAGTAGCGATAAGCTCCTACGAGCAGTACTTC	NA	TRBV2	TRBJ2-7	NA
CASSYPLDSSSETQYF	TGTGCCAGCAGCTATCCACTAGATTCCTCCTCGGAGACCCAGTACTTC	NA	TRBV13	TRBJ2-5	few
CASSMRTGPTYNEQFF	TGTGCCAGTAGTATGAGGACAGGACCAACCTACAATGAGCAGTTCTTC	TRBD1	TRBV19	TRBJ2-1	NA
CASSIRYNEQFF	TGTGCCAGTAGTATCAGATACAATGAGCAGTTCTTC	NA	TRBV19	TRBJ2-1	NA
CASSLEAGGYTF	TGTGCCAGCAGCTTAGAAGCTGGGGGCTACACCTTC	NA	TRBV5-8	TRBJ1-2	NA
CAWRLNTEAFF	TGTGCCTGGAGGTTGAACACTGAAGCTTTCTTT	NA	TRBV30	TRBJ1-1	NA
CASSSRTSGSMGNEQFF	TGTGCCAGCAGCTCTCGGACTAGCGGGAGTATGGGAAATGAGCAGTTCTTC	TRBD2	TRBV7-2	TRBJ2-1	NA
CASEIGRGTDTQYF	TGCGCCAGCGAAATAGGGCGCGGCACAGATACGCAGTATTTT	NA	TRBV10-2	TRBJ2-3	NA
CSVEEILAGNTDTQYF	TGCAGCGTTGAAGAGATACTAGCGGGAAACACAGATACGCAGTATTTT	TRBD2	TRBV29-1	TRBJ2-3	NA
CASSLFGGSRYEQYF	TGTGCCAGCAGTTTATTTGGGGGATCGCGTTACGAGCAGTACTTC	NA	TRBV27	TRBJ2-7	NA
CASSFIDSYNEQFF	TGTGCCAGCAGTTTCATTGACAGCTACAATGAGCAGTTCTTC	NA	TRBV27	TRBJ2-1	NA
CASSPIDRAYEQYF	TGTGCCAGCAGTCCAATTGACAGGGCCTACGAGCAGTACTTC	TRBD1	TRBV6-5	TRBJ2-7	NA
CASSGRTGWDEQYF	TGTGCCAGCAGCGGAAGAACAGGGTGGGACGAGCAGTACTTC	NA	TRBV7-9	TRBJ2-7	few
CAARGSYGYTF	TGTGCCGCCCGAGGGAGCTATGGCTACACCTTC	NA	TRBV27	TRBJ1-2	NA
CASSEDRAAFF	TGTGCCAGCAGTGAGGACAGGGCAGCTTTCTTT	TRBD1	TRBV2	TRBJ1-1	NA
CASSLGTGVLNTGELFF	TGTGCCAGCAGCCTCGGGACAGGGGTTCTGAACACCGGGGAGCTGTTTTTT	TRBD1	TRBV11-2	TRBJ2-2	NA
CASSPLQRAVEAFF	TGCGCCAGCAGCCCCCTACAAAGGGCCGTTGAAGCTTTCTTT	NA	TRBV4-1	TRBJ1-1	NA
CAWSVYYGSGETQYF	TGTGCCTGGAGTGTATATTACGGGAGTGGCGAGACCCAGTACTTC	NA	TRBV30	TRBJ2-5	NA
CASSLRDTQHF	TGTGCCAGCAGTTTACGGGATACCCAGCATTTT	NA	TRBV6-5	TRBJ1-5	NA
CASSPLDRGLGNTIYF	TGTGCCAGCAGCCCGTTGGACAGGGGGCTTGGAAACACCATATATTTT	TRBD1	TRBV4-2	TRBJ1-3	NA
CASSPGTAGELFF	TGCGCCAGCAGCCCAGGAACCGCCGGGGAGCTGTTTTTT	NA	TRBV4-1	TRBJ2-2	NA
CAISESLDFSGEQYF	TGTGCCATCAGTGAGTCTTTAGATTTTAGTGGCGAGCAGTACTTC	NA	TRBV6-1	TRBJ2-7	NA
CASSRGQPFYGYTF	TGTGCCAGTAGTAGGGGACAGCCGTTCTATGGCTACACCTTC	TRBD1	TRBV19	TRBJ1-2	few
CASSQERDREGEQFF	TGCGCCAGCAGCCAAGAGCGGGACCGAGAAGGTGAGCAGTTCTTC	NA	TRBV4-1	TRBJ2-1	medium-sized
CASSFRAGADYNEQFF	TGTGCCAGCAGCTTTCGGGCAGGGGCGGACTACAATGAGCAGTTCTTC	NA	TRBV7-9	TRBJ2-1	NA
CASSLSDKLQGTAFF	TGTGCCAGCAGCTTGAGCGACAAGTTACAGGGGACAGCTTTCTTT	TRBD1	TRBV5-8	TRBJ1-1	NA
CASSLDIRRRGEKLFF	TGTGCCAGCAGCTTAGATATACGCAGGCGAGGAGAAAAACTGTTTTTT	NA	TRBV7-8	TRBJ1-4	NA
CASSITLPYEQYF	TGTGCCAGCAGCATAACGTTACCCTACGAGCAGTACTTC	NA	TRBV5-6	TRBJ2-7	few
CSVTGAPGQAFF	TGCAGCGTTACGGGTGCCCCCGGACAAGCTTTCTTT	NA	TRBV29-1	TRBJ1-1	few
CASSLAGGYNEQFF	TGTGCCAGCAGCTTAGCGGGAGGGTACAATGAGCAGTTCTTC	TRBD2	TRBV11-1	TRBJ2-1	medium-sized
CASSFGDRASSEKLFF	TGTGCCAGCAGCTTCGGGGACAGGGCAAGTAGTGAAAAACTGTTTTTT	TRBD1	TRBV7-4	TRBJ1-4	NA
CASATGGSNEQFF	TGTGCGTCCGCGACAGGGGGGTCAAATGAGCAGTTCTTC	TRBD1	TRBV27	TRBJ2-1	NA
CASSTTEGAREQYF	TGTGCCAGCAGTACAACCGAGGGGGCCAGGGAGCAGTACTTC	TRBD1	TRBV28	TRBJ2-7	NA